The 27 T cell receptor beta chains below were found in one sample sequenced in a study of early T cells in non-severe SARS-CoV-2 infection. TCRdb ran MiXCR on the 5' RACE reads and lists one entry per CDR3 protein. The sample consists of fewer than 85,000 distinct CDR3 sequences, about 10% of them appearing once. Sample: whole blood, taken at baseline. The receptors here all came from an adult who was a healthcare worker with PCR-confirmed SARS-CoV-2 infection or an uninfected control (not recorded which).

In this sample, this clonotype turned up a few times. The chain joins TRBV3-1 to TRBJ2-2; the D gene is possibly TRBD1 (6 bases). The CDR3 has 15 residues. CDR1 is LGHDT and CDR2 is YNNKEL in the germline V gene (reference sequence). Trimming removed 7 bases from V and 5 bases from J, with 17 bases in between. The CDR3, as DNA: TGTGCCAGCACCCACCGGGACAAGGGGACCGGGGAGCTGTTTTTT. This translates into CASTHRDKGTGELFF. The variable domain in full, completed from reference TRBV3-1 and TRBJ2-2, reads DTAVSQTPKYLVTQMGNDKSIKCEQNLGHDTMYWYKQDSKKFLKIMFSYNNKELIINETVPNRFSPKSPDKAHLNLHINSLELGDSAVYFCASTHRDKGTGELFFGEGSRLTVL.

This sequence joins TRBV29-1 and TRBJ2-3; maybe TRBD2 (5 bases). Trimming shortened V by 3 bases and J by 10 bases, and 17 bases separated the two germline ends. The CDR3 is 13 amino acids. Looked up from germline, CDR1 is SQVTM and CDR2 is ANQGSEA. CDR3 loop: CSVDVGGEGSQYF. In DNA, the CDR3 is TGCAGCGTTGACGTGGGTGGAGAGGGCTCGCAGTATTTT.

The sample holds a few counts of this clonotype. The rearrangement uses TRBV29-1 and TRBJ2-1, with D possibly matching TRBD2 (5 bases). This CDR3 is built from 11 residues. Germline CDR1 is SQVTM and CDR2 is ANQGSEA. V lost 4 bases and J 4 bases, leaving 5 bases between the germline ends. CDR3 coding DNA: TGCAGCGTTGCGGGATACAATGAGCAGTTCTTC. The encoded protein is CSVAGYNEQFF.

J is TRBJ2-5 and V is TRBV29-1; TRBD1 aligns across 9 bases. V lost 6 bases to trimming and J lost 1 base; unmatched junction nucleotides: 6. This CDR3 is built from 14 residues. Germline CDR1 reads SQVTM; CDR2 reads ANQGSEA. CDR3 sequence reads: CSVFPGQGQETQYF. CDR3 in DNA: TGCAGCGTATTCCCGGGACAGGGCCAAGAGACCCAGTACTTC.

The chain recombines TRBV5-1 with TRBJ2-3; no clear D. This CDR3 contains 14 residues. The V end lost 0 bases, the J end lost 0 bases, and 5 bases lay between the germline ends. Germline-derived CDR1 and CDR2 are SGHRS and YFSETQ. CDR3 in amino acids: CASSLDPSTDTQYF. The CDR3, as DNA: TGCGCCAGCAGCTTGGATCCCAGCACAGATACGCAGTATTTT.

A few counts support this clonotype. This chain joins TRBV30 and TRBJ2-7; a possible D gene is TRBD1 (5 bases). V gave up 2 bases and J gave up 2 bases, with 10 bases separating them. The germline V gene has CDR1 GTSNPN and CDR2 SVGIG (reference sequence). This CDR3 has 13 amino acids. The CDR3 DNA reads as TGTGCCTGGAGTTCAGGGATGACCTACGAGCAGTACTTC. This translates into CAWSSGMTYEQYF.

Ten or more counts support this clonotype. This chain links TRBV9 with TRBJ2-1, with 7 bases matching TRBD2. V was clipped by 7 bases and J by 2 bases; unmatched bases: 9. CDR1 SGDLS and CDR2 YYNGEE come from the germline V gene. The CDR3 covers 15 residues. The CDR3 DNA follows: TGTGCCAGCCGGCCGGGGGGAGGGACCTACAATGAGCAGTTCTTC. Its translation: CASRPGGGTYNEQFF. Full variable domain (outside the CDR3, taken from reference TRBV9 and TRBJ2-1): DSGVTQTPKHLITATGQRVTLRCSPRSGDLSVYWYQQSLDQGLQFLIQYYNGEERAKGNILERFSAQQFPDLHSELNLSSLELGDSALYFCASRPGGGTYNEQFFGPGTRLTVL.

This clonotype was found many times. J is TRBJ2-5 and V is TRBV7-3, with D unclear. The CDR3 loop spans 13 amino acids. Trimming pared 5 bases from V and 2 bases from J, leaving 9 bases between. Germline CDR1 is SGHTA and CDR2 is FQGTGA. The CDR3 protein is CASSPARQETQYF. The CDR3 region has the DNA TGTGCCAGCAGCCCAGCGAGACAAGAGACCCAGTACTTC.

The chain is built from TRBV7-2 and TRBJ2-1; D might be TRBD2 (6 bases). Germline V gives CDR1 SGHTA, CDR2 FQGNSA. Trimming took off 0 bases at V and 2 bases at J, with 8 bases between the two ends. This CDR3 comprises 15 residues. CDR3 sequence: CASSLAGRTYNEQFF. The DNA for the CDR3 is TGTGCCAGCAGCTTAGCGGGGAGGACCTACAATGAGCAGTTCTTC.

The J gene is TRBJ1-5, the V gene TRBV19, with 9 bases matching TRBD1. The CDR3 has 15 residues. Germline V gene data show CDR1 as LNHDA and CDR2 as SQIVND (reference sequence). Unmatched junction bases numbered 6, after V lost 3 bases and J lost 6 bases. The CDR3 spells CASSIGTGRFQPQHF. In nucleotides, the CDR3 is TGTGCCAGTAGTATCGGGACAGGGCGCTTTCAGCCCCAGCATTTT. The whole variable domain, remainder taken from reference TRBV19 and TRBJ1-5, is DGGITQSPKYLFRKEGQNVTLSCEQNLNHDAMYWYRQDPGQGLRLIYYSQIVNDFQKGDIAEGYSVSREKKESFPLTVTSAQKNPTAFYLCASSIGTGRFQPQHFGDGTRLSIL.

The J gene is TRBJ1-2, the V gene TRBV29-1; 10 bases line up with TRBD1. From germline, CDR1 is SQVTM and CDR2 ANQGSEA. The CDR3 runs 13 residues. V lost 6 bases, J lost 4 bases, and 5 bases stayed unmatched. The DNA of the CDR3 is TGCAGCGTAGGGACAGGGGAGGCCTATGGCTACACCTTC. Its protein is CSVGTGEAYGYTF.

On this clonotype itself: Being one base from a much bigger clone, this may be a read error. The chain carries TRBV29-1 and TRBJ2-7; D might be TRBD1 or TRBD2, each matching 6 bases. Germline CDR1 and CDR2: SQVTM and ANQGSEA. Trimming cost V 5 bases and J 6 bases, with 17 bases left between them. The CDR3 covers 13 residues. The CDR3 loop is CSVPGIGGPEQYF. The CDR3, as DNA: TGCAGCGTTCCAGGCATAGGGGGGCCCGAGCAGTACTTC.

The sample holds many counts of this clonotype. This chain uses TRBV6-2 or TRBV6-3 with TRBJ1-6, with D maybe TRBD1 (5 bases). The germline V gene encodes CDR1 MNHEY and CDR2 SVGEGT. With 2 bases removed from V and 10 bases from J, the gap between germline ends came to 24 bases. The CDR3 spans 18 residues. CDR3 in amino acids: CASSYAAGTAPYSSPLHF. CDR3 DNA sequence: TGTGCCAGCAGTTACGCCGCCGGGACCGCTCCCTACAGCTCACCCCTCCACTTT.

The chain joins TRBV7-3 to TRBJ2-3; no definite D call. The CDR3 extends over 15 amino acids. Trimming removed 2 bases at V and 6 bases at J, with 15 bases between. In germline, CDR1 is SGHTA, CDR2 FQGTGA. CDR3 bases: TGTGCCAGCAGCTTAGGATCTTCGATTTGGGATACGCAGTATTTT. It specifies CASSLGSSIWDTQYF.

The chain uses TRBV25-1 and TRBJ1-1, with D unresolved. CDR3 length equals 13 residues. The V and J ends lost 1 base and 11 bases respectively, with 14 bases between them. Germline assignment: CDR1 MGHDK and CDR2 SYGVNS. The CDR3 region has the DNA TGTGCCAGCAGTGAATCACCCCACCCGGCGGCTTTCTTT. This encodes CASSESPHPAAFF.

The CDR3 DNA reads as TGCGCCAGCAGCCCCCCGGGACAGAGGTTGGAGCAGTACTTC. This encodes CASSPPGQRLEQYF. The chain couples TRBV5-1 to TRBJ2-7; 7 nucleotides line up with TRBD1. The length of the CDR3 is 14 residues. The ends lost 4 bases at V and 7 bases at J; junction bases unmatched: 11. Germline V CDR1 and CDR2: SGHRS, YFSETQ. The whole variable domain, filled in from reference TRBV5-1 and TRBJ2-7, reads KAGVTQTPRYLIKTRGQQVTLSCSPISGHRSVSWYQQTPGQGLQFLFEYFSETQRNKGNFPGRFSGRQFSNSRSEMNVSTLELGDSALYLCASSPPGQRLEQYFGPGTRLTVT.

This clonotype was observed many times. V and J are TRBV27 and TRBJ1-6, with D unresolved. Trimming left V 3 bases short and J 9 bases short, with 15 bases between. Germline V lookup: CDR1 MNHEY, CDR2 SMNVEV (reference sequence). The CDR3 runs to 15 residues. The CDR3 protein is CASSFQASRGSPLHF. CDR3 bases: TGTGCCAGCAGTTTCCAGGCCTCAAGAGGTTCACCCCTCCACTTT.

In its sample, this clonotype was seen a few times. V usage is TRBV6-2 or TRBV6-3 and J usage is TRBJ2-5; D is unresolved. With 6 bases removed from V and 3 bases from J, the gap between germline ends came to 5 bases. CDR3 length equals 11 residues. Germline V gives CDR1 MNHEY, CDR2 SVGEGT. The CDR3 loop is CASRLKETQYF. In nucleotides, the CDR3 is TGTGCCAGCAGGCTTAAAGAGACCCAGTACTTC.

The chain carries TRBV28 and TRBJ1-3; D is uncertain. V lost 5 bases and J 3 bases, leaving 11 bases between the germline ends. CDR3 length: 14 residues. The germline V gene encodes CDR1 MDHEN and CDR2 SYDVKM. The CDR3 loop reads CASSADAYGNTIYF. The CDR3 DNA reads as TGTGCCAGCAGTGCGGATGCGTATGGAAACACCATATATTTT.

This clonotype was counted between two and nine times. V is TRBV11-2 and J is TRBJ2-7; 11 bases line up with TRBD2. The germline CDR1 and CDR2 sequences are SGHAT and FQNNGV. After removal of 5 bases from V and 1 base from J, the junction contained 4 bases not matched to a gene. CDR3 size: 15 residues. DNA for the CDR3: TGTGCCAGCAGCGCCACTAGCGGGGGATCCTACGAGCAGTACTTC. Its translation: CASSATSGGSYEQYF.

This clonotype was detected a few times. The chain joins TRBV7-8 to TRBJ2-3, with a tentative D call TRBD2 (6 bases). This CDR3 spans 12 amino acids. The V gene lost 5 bases and the J gene lost 5 bases, with 8 bases spanning the gap. Germline CDR1 reads SGHVS; CDR2 reads FQNEAQ. CDR3 protein: CASSGGVDTQYF. In nucleotides, the CDR3 is TGTGCCAGCAGCGGAGGGGTAGATACGCAGTATTTT.

This clonotype was detected a few times. V gene TRBV2 combines with J gene TRBJ1-2, with unresolved D. The CDR3 sequence is 12 residues long. Germline V gene lookup returns CDR1 SNHLY and CDR2 FYNNEI. V lost 4 bases and J 7 bases, leaving 10 bases between the germline ends. The CDR3 here is CASSGSEIGYTF. The CDR3 DNA is TGTGCCAGCAGTGGGAGCGAAATTGGCTACACCTTC.

This clonotype was detected many times. The rearrangement joins TRBV7-2 to TRBJ2-7, with D possibly being TRBD2 (6 bases). This CDR3 region has 15 residues. Germline CDR1 and CDR2: SGHTA and FQGNSA. The ends were cut back, 0 bases at V and 1 base at J, with 10 bases in the middle. The chain's CDR3 is CASSLAGGRSYEQYF. As DNA, the CDR3 is TGTGCCAGCAGCTTAGCGGGGGGAAGGTCCTACGAGCAGTACTTC.

This clonotype turned up a few times. The chain recombines TRBV5-1 with TRBJ2-1, with 9 bases fitting TRBD2. Germline trimming cut 2 bases from V and 10 bases from J; bases unmatched to any gene: 10. The CDR3 loop spans 15 amino acids. CDR1 is SGHRS, CDR2 YFSETQ, per germline. For the CDR3, the DNA is TGCGCCAGCAGCTTAGATACCGGGACTAGCCGAGAGCAGTTCTTC. It codes for CASSLDTGTSREQFF.

This clonotype was detected ten times or more. The rearrangement links TRBV5-1 to TRBJ2-1, with D possibly TRBD1 on 5 matching bases. The germline V gene encodes CDR1 SGHRS and CDR2 YFSETQ. The CDR3 is 14 residues long. The V gene lost 0 bases and the J gene lost 8 bases, with 12 bases spanning the gap. CDR3 in DNA: TGCGCCAGCAGCTTGGGGCAGGGTAGCTATGAGCAGTTCTTC. Translating gives CASSLGQGSYEQFF.

In its sample, this clonotype was seen a few times. The chain couples TRBV11-2 to TRBJ2-1, with TRBD2 matching 7 bases. The germline V gene has CDR1 SGHAT and CDR2 FQNNGV. J lost 4 bases, V lost 5 bases, and 8 bases had no gene match. The CDR3 is 15 residues long. The CDR3: CASSLQRGPYNEQFF. The CDR3, as DNA: TGTGCCAGCAGCCTCCAGCGGGGCCCTTACAATGAGCAGTTCTTC.

This clonotype was observed a few times. The rearrangement uses TRBV29-1 and TRBJ1-5, with TRBD1 matching 11 bases. Germline V CDR1 and CDR2: SQVTM, ANQGSEA. The CDR3 extends over 14 amino acids. The J segment lost 3 bases and the V segment lost 5 bases, leaving 3 bases of the junction unmatched. The CDR3 is CSVLDRGLNQPQHF. The CDR3, as DNA: TGCAGCGTTTTGGACAGGGGGCTCAATCAGCCCCAGCATTTT.